This is a list of T cell receptor beta chains from one sample in a study of identical twins. TCRdb itself ran the 5' RACE reads through MiXCR, one entry per CDR3 protein. This sample has approximately 210,000 distinct CDR3 sequences; 5.5% to 7.5% occur once, and the top ten carry roughly 15%. This sample also appeared in a second study, on T cells expressing NK-cell markers.

Sequenced material: CD8+ T cells sorted from blood. The receptors originated from a woman aged 18-29 years in good health. The CDR3 runs from the conserved cysteine through the conserved F or W. Fields, in order: D gene, V gene, clone size, J gene, CDR3 DNA, CDR3 protein. A D gene is named only where the DNA matches it firmly. Rows may omit the clone size; those that give it use once, few, many or a size class.

TRBD1,TRBV29-1,few,TRBJ2-3,TGCAGCGCAGGGGGAGATACGCAGTATTTT,CSAGGDTQYF
-,TRBV20-1,many,TRBJ2-7,TGCAGTGCTAGAGATCGAGGCTACGAGCAGTACTTC,CSARDRGYEQYF
TRBD2,TRBV2,many,TRBJ2-3,TGTGCCAGCGGCCCGGGACTAGCGGACTTCACAGATACGCAGTATTTT,CASGPGLADFTDTQYF
TRBD1,TRBV15,-,TRBJ1-2,TGTGCCACCAGCAGAGATCTCGGACAGGGAAATGGCTACACCTTC,CATSRDLGQGNGYTF
-,TRBV25-1,many,TRBJ1-1,TGTGCCAGCGGGCCGACAGCAGAAGCTTTCTTT,CASGPTAEAFF
TRBD1,TRBV6-5,-,TRBJ1-5,TGTGCCAGCAGTACTTACAGGGGGGAGCCCCAGCATTTT,CASSTYRGEPQHF
TRBD2,TRBV7-3,-,TRBJ2-3,TGTGCCAGCAGCTCGCGGGGGGGCCAGAGCACAGATACGCAGTATTTT,CASSSRGGQSTDTQYF
TRBD2,TRBV13,few,TRBJ2-3,TGTGCCAGCACGGGGAGCGGGGGGGCCCTAGATACGCAGTATTTT,CASTGSGGALDTQYF
TRBD1,TRBV18,few,TRBJ1-1,TGTGCCAGCTCACCGACAGGGGGCCCTGAAGCTTTCTTT,CASSPTGGPEAFF
TRBD2,TRBV5-1,many,TRBJ2-7,TGCGCCAGCAGCTCGTGGACTAGCGGGAGCTACGAGCAGTACTTC,CASSSWTSGSYEQYF
-,TRBV11-2,many,TRBJ2-1,TGTGCCAGCAGCTTAGGTACCCGGAGCGACAATGAGCAGTTCTTC,CASSLGTRSDNEQFF
TRBD1,TRBV6-1,-,TRBJ2-6,TGTGCCAGCAGAGGGGGCAACCTCTCTGGGGCCAACGTCCTGACTTTC,CASRGGNLSGANVLTF
-,TRBV13,few,TRBJ2-5,TGTGCCAGCAGCTTCGGCGAACTCAGGGGGACCCAGTACTTC,CASSFGELRGTQYF
-,TRBV20-1,-,TRBJ2-2,TGCAGTGCTAGGTCGATTACAACCAAGACGAAAACCGGGGAGCTGTTTTTT,CSARSITTKTKTGELFF
-,TRBV7-8,-,TRBJ2-1,TGTGCCAGCAGCCTCTTGAGCCTCTCCTACAATGAGCAGTTCTTC,CASSLLSLSYNEQFF
-,TRBV4-2,few,TRBJ1-3,TGTGCCAGCAGCCAAGATTCCAGGGGCTCGGGAAACACCATATATTTT,CASSQDSRGSGNTIYF
-,TRBV7-6,few,TRBJ2-1,TGTGCCAGCAGCTTAGATCCGGGGGACAATGAGCAGTTCTTC,CASSLDPGDNEQFF
-,TRBV5-1,few,TRBJ2-1,-,CASSFFGENYNEQFF
-,TRBV7-7,-,TRBJ2-1,TGTGCTAGCAGCCGGACGGCCTACAATGAGCAGTTCTTC,CASSRTAYNEQFF
TRBD2,TRBV10-3,many,TRBJ2-1,TGTGCCATCAGTGAACTAGCGGGGGGAAAAAACAATGAGCAGTTCTTC,CAISELAGGKNNEQFF
TRBD2,TRBV10-3,few,TRBJ2-2,TGTGCCATCAGGGGAAGTTGGACTAGCCTGAACACCGGGGAGCTGTTTTTT,CAIRGSWTSLNTGELFF
-,TRBV20-1,many,TRBJ2-6,TGCAGTGCTAGAGAGTTTATCGGGAGCTCTGGGGCCAACGTCCTGACTTTC,CSAREFIGSSGANVLTF
-,TRBV12-3/TRBV12-4,many,TRBJ1-2,TGTGCCAGCAGTTTAGCGTCAGGGGCCAACTATGGCTACACCTTC,CASSLASGANYGYTF
TRBD2,TRBV3-1,few,TRBJ2-1,TGTGCCAGCAGCCAAGAAATCTGGCGGGAGGGCCGGGCCTCCTACAATGAGCAGTTCTTC,CASSQEIWREGRASYNEQFF
-,TRBV7-9,few,TRBJ2-2,TGTGCCAGCAGCTTGGGTCGTGCGAACACCGGGGAGCTGTTTTTT,CASSLGRANTGELFF
-,TRBV20-1,medium-sized,TRBJ2-1,TGCAGTGCTAGAGATCCCAGCGCGGAGAGCTCCTACAATGAGCAGTTCTTC,CSARDPSAESSYNEQFF
-,TRBV20-1,many,TRBJ2-7,TGCAGTGCTAGAGATTCAGGGGGAGGGTATGAGCAGTACTTC,CSARDSGGGYEQYF
-,TRBV5-1,-,TRBJ2-1,TGCGCCAGCAGCTTCGGACAGCCCCTCAATGAGCAGTTCTTC,CASSFGQPLNEQFF
-,TRBV11-2,-,TRBJ2-7,TGTGCCAGCAGCTTAGGGGCCGGGGACCCCTACGAGCAGTACTTC,CASSLGAGDPYEQYF
TRBD1,TRBV12-3/TRBV12-4,many,TRBJ1-3,TGTGCCAGCAGTCCAGGGGGTACTGGAAACACCATATATTTT,CASSPGGTGNTIYF
-,TRBV7-8,-,TRBJ1-5,TGTGCCAGCAGCTTAGAAGTGCGCAGGCCCTGGGAGCCCCAGCATTTT,CASSLEVRRPWEPQHF
-,TRBV19,few,TRBJ2-2,TGTGCCAGTAGTATGGTTGGGACCGGGGAGCTGTTTTTT,CASSMVGTGELFF
-,TRBV12-3/TRBV12-4,many,TRBJ2-5,TGTGCCAGCAGCCCGGGGAGGATGGTGACGTCCCCTCAAGAGACCCAGTACTTC,CASSPGRMVTSPQETQYF
-,TRBV27,many,TRBJ2-3,TGTGCCAGCAGTTTACGAGCAGATACGCAGTATTTT,CASSLRADTQYF
-,TRBV7-8,few,TRBJ2-1,TGTGCCAGCAGCCAAAATGTTGGGCGCAGCTCCTACAATGAGCAGTTCTTC,CASSQNVGRSSYNEQFF
TRBD2,TRBV20-1,few,TRBJ2-3,TGCAGTGCCCCGGCGGGAGCTAGCACAGATACGCAGTATTTT,CSAPAGASTDTQYF
TRBD2,TRBV5-1,many,TRBJ2-3,TGCGCCAGCAGTTTCAGGTCCATCGGGGGGGGCACAGATACGCAGTATTTT,CASSFRSIGGGTDTQYF
TRBD1,TRBV7-9,many,TRBJ1-1,TGTGCCAGCAGCCCGACAGGGGGGAACACTGAAGCTTTCTTT,CASSPTGGNTEAFF
-,TRBV7-9,-,TRBJ2-7,TGTGCCAGCGTTCCCCCCCTTTTTTTTTCATTCCACGAGCAGTACTTC,CASVPPLFFSFHEQYF
TRBD2,TRBV7-2,-,TRBJ2-7,TGTGCCAGCAGCTCTATAGCGGGTATCTCCTACGAGCAGTACTTC,CASSSIAGISYEQYF
TRBD1,TRBV24-1,-,TRBJ2-7,TGTGCCACCAGTGATAGGACAGGGGCCTCCTACGAGCAGTACTTC,CATSDRTGASYEQYF
TRBD1,TRBV4-1,few,TRBJ2-1,TGCGCCAGCAGCCAGGCCGGGACAGGCTGGTTCTTC,CASSQAGTGWFF
-,TRBV5-6,-,TRBJ2-1,TGTGCCAGCAGCGCCGGGCTCTTCAATGAGCAGTTCTTC,CASSAGLFNEQFF
TRBD2,TRBV7-7,many,TRBJ2-3,TGTGCCAGCAGCCCGGGGGGTAGGGGACCCTACACAGATACGCAGTATTTT,CASSPGGRGPYTDTQYF
-,TRBV5-1,many,TRBJ2-3,TGCGCCAGCAGCTTGGCGTCTGCAGGAACAGATACGCAGTATTTT,CASSLASAGTDTQYF
TRBD2,TRBV20-1,many,TRBJ2-1,TGCAGTCTTTTAAGCGGGAGCAAGAATTATGAGCAGTTCTTC,CSLLSGSKNYEQFF
TRBD2,TRBV5-1,many,TRBJ2-7,TGCGCCAGCAGCGCCTGGACTAGCGGGAGAGGCGGCGAGCAGTACTTC,CASSAWTSGRGGEQYF
TRBD2,TRBV7-9,-,TRBJ2-7,TGTGCCAGCAGTCCTACTAGCGGGAACTACGAGCAGTACTTC,CASSPTSGNYEQYF
-,TRBV5-6,few,TRBJ2-5,TGTGCCAGCAGCTACAGGTCCCGGGAAGAGACCCAGTACTTC,CASSYRSREETQYF
-,TRBV12-3/TRBV12-4,many,TRBJ2-1,TGTGCCAGCAGTTTGGGACTCCTCGGTGGTGAGCAGTTCTTC,CASSLGLLGGEQFF
-,TRBV12-3/TRBV12-4,few,TRBJ1-5,TGTGCCAGCAGTTTGGCAGGGGACGGCAATCAGCCCCAGCATTTT,CASSLAGDGNQPQHF
-,TRBV19,-,TRBJ1-1,TGTGCCAGTATCCCAGGAGGGAACACTGAAGCTTTCTTT,CASIPGGNTEAFF
-,TRBV20-1,many,TRBJ1-2,TGCAGTGCTAGAGGGGGCACCCTCTTGACTAACTATGGCTACACCTTC,CSARGGTLLTNYGYTF
-,TRBV6-5,-,TRBJ2-7,TGTGCCAGCAGTTACTCGGGCAGCAACCCCGAGCAGTACTTC,CASSYSGSNPEQYF